The entry below describes one T cell receptor beta chain. As yet, its antigen is unknown. This entry is derived from a study of CD8+ T cells in alopecia areata. The germline V gene has CDR1 MNHNY and CDR2 SVGAGI (reference sequence). The CDR3 covers 12 residues. The V segment lost 10 bases and the J segment 2 bases; nucleotides outside the gene matches: 4. Peripheral blood, together with lesional scalp punch biopsies, was collected from alopecia areata patients. The authors extracted RNA and reverse transcribed it into cDNA as the sequencing template. Only in-frame clones appear in the TCRdb table, and some are missing; sequencing was by immunoSEQ multiplex PCR. The sample has approximately 99,000 clones, 55% to 60% seen once. Broader study findings: Clonality exceeded that of normal scalp in lesional scalp, most notably in alopecia totalis/universalis. Among patients, TCR sharing was less clear than in mice, a difference possibly due in part to HLA diversity in the patient population.

Sequencing used NKG2D-low CD8+ T cells sorted from blood. The sequence came from a human donor with alopecia areata. The chain links TRBV6-6 to TRBJ2-7, with TRBD1 matching over 8 bases. The CDR3 loop is CATLTGAYEQYF. Here the CDR3 DNA reads TGTGCCACCCTGACAGGGGCCTACGAGCAGTACTTC.